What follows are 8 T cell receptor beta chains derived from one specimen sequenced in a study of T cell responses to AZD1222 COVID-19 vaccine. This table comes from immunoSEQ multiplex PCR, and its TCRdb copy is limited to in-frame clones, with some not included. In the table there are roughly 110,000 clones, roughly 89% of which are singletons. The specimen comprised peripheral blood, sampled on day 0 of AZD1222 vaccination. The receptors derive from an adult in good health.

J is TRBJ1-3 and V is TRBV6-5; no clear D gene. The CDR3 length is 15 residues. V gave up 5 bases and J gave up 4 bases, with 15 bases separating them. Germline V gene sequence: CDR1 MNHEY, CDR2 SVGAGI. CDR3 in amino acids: CASSPAMVGGNTIYF. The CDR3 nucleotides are TGTGCCAGCAGTCCCGCCATGGTCGGAGGAAACACCATATATTTT.

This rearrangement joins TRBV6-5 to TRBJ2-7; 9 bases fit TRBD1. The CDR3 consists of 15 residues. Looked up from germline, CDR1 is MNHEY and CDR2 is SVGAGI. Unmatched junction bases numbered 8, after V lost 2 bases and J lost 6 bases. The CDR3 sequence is CASSYDRGLNSEQYF. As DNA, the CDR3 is TGTGCCAGCAGTTACGACAGGGGGTTAAATAGCGAGCAGTACTTC.

The DNA for the CDR3 is TGTGCCAGCAGCTTAGATGGAGTGTCTGGAAACACCATATATTTT. Translation gives CASSLDGVSGNTIYF. V gene TRBV11-2 combines with J gene TRBJ1-3; D not resolved. V dropped 0 bases and J dropped 1 base, with 7 bases sitting between them. CDR1 and CDR2 (germline): SGHAT, FQNNGV. The CDR3 extends over 15 amino acids.

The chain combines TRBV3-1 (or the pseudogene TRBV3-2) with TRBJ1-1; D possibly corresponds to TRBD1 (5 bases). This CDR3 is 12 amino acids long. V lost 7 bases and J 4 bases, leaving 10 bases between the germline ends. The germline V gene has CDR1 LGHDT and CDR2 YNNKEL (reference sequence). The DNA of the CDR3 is TGTGCCAGCAACCATGGGGGCACTGAAGCTTTCTTT. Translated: CASNHGGTEAFF.

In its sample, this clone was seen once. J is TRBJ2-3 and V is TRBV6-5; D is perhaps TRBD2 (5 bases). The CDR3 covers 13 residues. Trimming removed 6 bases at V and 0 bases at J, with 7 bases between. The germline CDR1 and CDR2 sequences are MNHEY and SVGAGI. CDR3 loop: CASRDSSTDTQYF. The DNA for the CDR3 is TGTGCCAGCAGGGACTCCAGCACAGATACGCAGTATTTT.

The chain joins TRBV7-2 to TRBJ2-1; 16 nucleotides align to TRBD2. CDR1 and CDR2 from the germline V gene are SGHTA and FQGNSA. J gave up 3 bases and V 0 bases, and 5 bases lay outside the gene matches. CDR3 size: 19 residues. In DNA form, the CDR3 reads TGTGCCAGCAGCTTAGCCCTGGGACTAGCGGGGGGGATCTACAATGAGCAGTTCTTC. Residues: CASSLALGLAGGIYNEQFF.

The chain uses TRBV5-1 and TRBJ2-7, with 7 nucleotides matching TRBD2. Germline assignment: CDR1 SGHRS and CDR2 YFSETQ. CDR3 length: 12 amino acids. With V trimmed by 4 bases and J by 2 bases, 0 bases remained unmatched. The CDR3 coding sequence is TGCGCCAGCAGCGGGGGGGCCTACGAGCAGTACTTC. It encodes CASSGGAYEQYF.

The CDR3, as DNA: TGTGCCACCAGCAGAGATCATAGTCGCAATGAGCAGTTCTTC. This sequence encodes CATSRDHSRNEQFF. The J gene is TRBJ2-1, the V gene TRBV15; no firm D call. The CDR3 sequence is 14 residues long. V was shortened by 0 bases and J by 6 bases, with 9 bases between the two germline ends. CDR1 and CDR2 (germline): LNHNV, YYDKDF (reference sequence).